Given below is one T cell receptor beta chain in context. The method was immunoSEQ multiplex PCR; TCRdb's version includes in-frame clones alone and lacks a portion of them. The sample carries 11,000 to 15,000 clones, about 65% recorded once. This sample is part of a study of T cells after somatic rescue of genetic block. CDR1 is SGHKS, CDR2 YYEKEE, per germline (reference sequence). V gave up 0 bases and J gave up 6 bases, with 15 bases separating them. The CDR3 consists of 15 residues. This clonotype was obtained from a boy younger than 18. The sample comprised peripheral blood mononuclear cells (PBMCs). This chain joins TRBV5-5 and TRBJ1-2, with unresolved D. Here the CDR3 reads CASSLARGYGHGYTF. The CDR3 coding sequence is TGTGCCAGCAGCTTGGCCCGGGGTTACGGGCATGGCTACACCTTC.